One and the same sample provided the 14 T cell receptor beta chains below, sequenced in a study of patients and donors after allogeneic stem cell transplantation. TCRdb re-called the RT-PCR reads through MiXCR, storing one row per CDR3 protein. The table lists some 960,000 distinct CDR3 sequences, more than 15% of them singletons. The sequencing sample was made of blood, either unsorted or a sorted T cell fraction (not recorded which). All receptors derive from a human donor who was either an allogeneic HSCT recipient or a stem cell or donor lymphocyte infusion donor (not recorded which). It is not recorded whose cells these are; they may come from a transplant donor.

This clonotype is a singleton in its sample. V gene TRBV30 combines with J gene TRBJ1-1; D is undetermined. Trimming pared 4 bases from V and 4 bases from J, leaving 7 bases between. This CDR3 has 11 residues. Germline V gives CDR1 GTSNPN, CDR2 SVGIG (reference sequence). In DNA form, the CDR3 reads TGTGCCTGGATCATCCCCACTGAAGCTTTCTTT. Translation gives CAWIIPTEAFF.

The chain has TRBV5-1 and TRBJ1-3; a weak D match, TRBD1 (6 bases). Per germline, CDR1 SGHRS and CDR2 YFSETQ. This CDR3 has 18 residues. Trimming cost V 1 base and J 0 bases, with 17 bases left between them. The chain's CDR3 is CASSLTGWAYYSGNTIYF. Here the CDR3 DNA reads TGCGCCAGCAGCTTGACAGGGTGGGCCTACTACTCTGGAAACACCATATATTTT. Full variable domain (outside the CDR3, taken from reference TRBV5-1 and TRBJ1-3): KAGVTQTPRYLIKTRGQQVTLSCSPISGHRSVSWYQQTPGQGLQFLFEYFSETQRNKGNFPGRFSGRQFSNSRSEMNVSTLELGDSALYLCASSLTGWAYYSGNTIYFGEGSWLTVV.

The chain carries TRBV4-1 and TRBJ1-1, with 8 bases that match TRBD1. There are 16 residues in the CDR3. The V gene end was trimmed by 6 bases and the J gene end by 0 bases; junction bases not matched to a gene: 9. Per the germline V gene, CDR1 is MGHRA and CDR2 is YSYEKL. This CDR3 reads CASRGRQGTMNTEAFF. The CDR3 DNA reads TGCGCCAGCAGAGGCCGACAGGGGACCATGAACACTGAAGCTTTCTTT.

CDR3 bases: TGTGCCAGCACCCAGCGGGGGAGCCGGGGAGATACGCAGTATTTT. Its protein is CASTQRGSRGDTQYF. This chain links TRBV6-2 or TRBV6-3 with TRBJ2-3; 8 bases match TRBD2. The CDR3 is 15 residues long. The germline gives CDR1 MNHEY, CDR2 SVGEGT. Trimming removed 7 bases from V and 5 bases from J; junction bases left unmatched: 11.

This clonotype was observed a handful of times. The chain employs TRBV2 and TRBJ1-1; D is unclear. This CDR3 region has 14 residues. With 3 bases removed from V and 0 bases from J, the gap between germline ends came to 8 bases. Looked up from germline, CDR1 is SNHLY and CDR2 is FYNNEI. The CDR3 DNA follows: TGTGCCAGCAGTGAGTCCAGCTTGAACACTGAAGCTTTCTTT. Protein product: CASSESSLNTEAFF.

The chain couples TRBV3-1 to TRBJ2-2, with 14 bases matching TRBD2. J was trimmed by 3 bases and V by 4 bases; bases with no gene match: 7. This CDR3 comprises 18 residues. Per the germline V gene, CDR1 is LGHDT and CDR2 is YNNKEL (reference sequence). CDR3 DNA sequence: TGTGCCAGCAGCCCCTTCCCGGGACTAGCGGGGGACACCGGGGAGCTGTTTTTT. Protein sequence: CASSPFPGLAGDTGELFF. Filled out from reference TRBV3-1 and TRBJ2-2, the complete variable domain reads DTAVSQTPKYLVTQMGNDKSIKCEQNLGHDTMYWYKQDSKKFLKIMFSYNNKELIINETVPNRFSPKSPDKAHLNLHINSLELGDSAVYFCASSPFPGLAGDTGELFFGEGSRLTVL.

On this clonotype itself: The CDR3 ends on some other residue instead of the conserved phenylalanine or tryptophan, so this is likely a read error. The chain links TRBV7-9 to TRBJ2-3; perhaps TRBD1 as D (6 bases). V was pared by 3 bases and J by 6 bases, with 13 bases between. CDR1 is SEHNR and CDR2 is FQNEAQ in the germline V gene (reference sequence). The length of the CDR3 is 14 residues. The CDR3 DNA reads TGTGCCAGCAGCTTTAACAGGGCGATGGATACGCAGTATTCT. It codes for CASSFNRAMDTQYS.

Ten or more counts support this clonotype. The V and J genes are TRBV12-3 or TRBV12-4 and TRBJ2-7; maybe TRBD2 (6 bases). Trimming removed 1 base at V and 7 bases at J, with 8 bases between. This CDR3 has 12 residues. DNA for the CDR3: TGTGCCAGCAGTTTAGGGACTACGGAGCAGTACTTC. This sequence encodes CASSLGTTEQYF.

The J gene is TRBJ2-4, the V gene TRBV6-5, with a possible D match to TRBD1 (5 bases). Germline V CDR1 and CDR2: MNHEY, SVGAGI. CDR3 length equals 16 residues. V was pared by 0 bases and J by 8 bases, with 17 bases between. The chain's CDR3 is CASSYSISRAQYIQYF. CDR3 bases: TGTGCCAGCAGTTACTCGATATCCAGGGCCCAGTACATTCAGTACTTC.

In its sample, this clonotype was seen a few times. CDR3 sequence reads: CASSRDRTTNEKLFF. In nucleotides, the CDR3 is TGTGCCAGCAGCCGGGACAGGACAACTAATGAAAAACTGTTTTTT. V gene TRBV5-6 combines with J gene TRBJ1-4; 8 bases agree with TRBD1. J lost 0 bases, V lost 4 bases, and 2 bases had no gene match. Germline V gene data show CDR1 as SGHDT and CDR2 as YYEEEE. CDR3 length: 15 amino acids.

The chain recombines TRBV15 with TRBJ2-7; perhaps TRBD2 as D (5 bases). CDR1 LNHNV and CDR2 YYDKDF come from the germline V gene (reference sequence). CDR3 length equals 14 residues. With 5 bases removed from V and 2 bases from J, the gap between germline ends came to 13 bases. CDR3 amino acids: CATSDETGTYEQYF. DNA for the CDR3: TGTGCCACCAGCGACGAGACGGGGACCTACGAGCAGTACTTC.

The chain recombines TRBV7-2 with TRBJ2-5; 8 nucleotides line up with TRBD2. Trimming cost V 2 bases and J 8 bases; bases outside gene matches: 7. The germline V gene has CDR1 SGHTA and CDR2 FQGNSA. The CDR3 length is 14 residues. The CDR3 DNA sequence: TGTGCCAGCAGCTTAAACGCGGGAGGAACAACCCAGTACTTC. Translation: CASSLNAGGTTQYF.

CDR3 sequence (DNA): TGCAGCGTTGATAATCCAGATAGAAACACCATATATTTT. It codes for CSVDNPDRNTIYF. V gene TRBV29-1 combines with J gene TRBJ1-3; D unclear. This CDR3 is built from 13 residues. V lost 3 bases to trimming and J lost 5 bases, with 11 bases between them. CDR1 and CDR2 (germline): SQVTM, ANQGSEA.

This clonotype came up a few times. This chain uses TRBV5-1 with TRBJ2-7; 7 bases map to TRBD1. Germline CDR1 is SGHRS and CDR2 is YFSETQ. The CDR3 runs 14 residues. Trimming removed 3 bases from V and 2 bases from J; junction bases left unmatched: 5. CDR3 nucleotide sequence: TGCGCCAGCAGCTCCAGGGGGAACCCCTACGAGCAGTACTTC. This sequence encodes CASSSRGNPYEQYF.